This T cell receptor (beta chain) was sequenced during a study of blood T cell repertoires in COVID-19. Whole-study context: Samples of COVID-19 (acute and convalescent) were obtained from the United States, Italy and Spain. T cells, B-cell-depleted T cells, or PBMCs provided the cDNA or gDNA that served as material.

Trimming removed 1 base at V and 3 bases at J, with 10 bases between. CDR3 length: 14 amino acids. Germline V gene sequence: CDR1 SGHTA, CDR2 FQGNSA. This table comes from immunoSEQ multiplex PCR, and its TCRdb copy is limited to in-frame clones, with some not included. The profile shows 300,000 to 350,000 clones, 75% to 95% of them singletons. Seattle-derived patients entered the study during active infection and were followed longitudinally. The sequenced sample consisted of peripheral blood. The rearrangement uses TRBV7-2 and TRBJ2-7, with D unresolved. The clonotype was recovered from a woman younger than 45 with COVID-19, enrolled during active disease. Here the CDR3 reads CASSLEQLHYEQYF. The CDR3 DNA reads TGTGCCAGCAGCTTAGAACAGTTACACTACGAGCAGTACTTC.